Given below is one T cell receptor beta chain in context. Its antigen remains unidentified. The CDR3 sequence is 14 residues long. Trimming stripped 4 bases from V and 7 bases from J, with 16 bases between. Germline V gene lookup returns CDR1 SEHNR and CDR2 FQNEAQ (reference sequence). The source of the sample is a study of shared clonotypes between healthy human individuals. Study-level information: Plates per donor: three CD4 naive, three CD4 memory, two CD8 naive, one CD8 memory. Overall study results and limits: Larger richness was generally estimated for naive than memory subsets.

Naive CD8 populations comprised CD45RO-negative cells positively selected for CCR7, excluding terminally differentiated effector memory CD45RA+ cells. The method was immunoSEQ multiplex PCR; TCRdb's version includes in-frame clones alone and lacks a portion of them. The data show about 700,000 clones, with approximately 90% seen just once and approximately 24% held by the top ten. The chain is built from TRBV7-9 and TRBJ1-1; unclear D gene. The material sequenced was naive CD8+ T cells sorted from blood. The source of this sequence is a man younger than 45 in good health. CDR3 DNA: TGTGCCAGCAGCTACCGGGAGGCGGGGAGTGAAGCTTTCTTT. This encodes CASSYREAGSEAFF.